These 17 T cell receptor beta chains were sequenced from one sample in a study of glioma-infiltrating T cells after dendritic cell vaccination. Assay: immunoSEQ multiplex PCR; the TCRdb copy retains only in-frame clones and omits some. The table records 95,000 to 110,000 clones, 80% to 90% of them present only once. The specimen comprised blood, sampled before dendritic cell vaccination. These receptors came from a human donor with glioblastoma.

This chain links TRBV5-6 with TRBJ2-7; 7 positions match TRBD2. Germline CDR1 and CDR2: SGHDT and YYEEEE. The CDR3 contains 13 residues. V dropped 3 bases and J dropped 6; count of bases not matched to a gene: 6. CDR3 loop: CASSSLWGGEQYF. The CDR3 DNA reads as TGTGCCAGCAGCTCCCTGTGGGGGGGCGAGCAGTACTTC.

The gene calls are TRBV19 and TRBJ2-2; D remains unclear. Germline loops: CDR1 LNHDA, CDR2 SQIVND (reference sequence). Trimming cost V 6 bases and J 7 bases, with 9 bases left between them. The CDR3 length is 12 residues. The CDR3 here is CASRIRVGELFF. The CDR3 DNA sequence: TGTGCCAGTAGGATCCGCGTCGGGGAGCTGTTTTTT.

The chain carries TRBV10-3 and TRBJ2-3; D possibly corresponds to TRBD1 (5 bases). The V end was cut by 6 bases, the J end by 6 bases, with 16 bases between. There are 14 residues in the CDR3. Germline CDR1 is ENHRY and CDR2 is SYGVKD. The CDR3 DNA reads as TGTGCCATCAGCCGGGCAGGGAAAGGGGATACGCAGTATTTT. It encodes CAISRAGKGDTQYF.

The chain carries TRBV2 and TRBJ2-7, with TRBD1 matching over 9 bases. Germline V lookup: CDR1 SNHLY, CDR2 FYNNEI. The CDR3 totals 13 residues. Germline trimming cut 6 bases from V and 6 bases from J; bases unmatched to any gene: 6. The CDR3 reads CASRVTGGSEQYF. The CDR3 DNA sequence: TGTGCCAGCAGGGTGACAGGGGGGAGCGAGCAGTACTTC.

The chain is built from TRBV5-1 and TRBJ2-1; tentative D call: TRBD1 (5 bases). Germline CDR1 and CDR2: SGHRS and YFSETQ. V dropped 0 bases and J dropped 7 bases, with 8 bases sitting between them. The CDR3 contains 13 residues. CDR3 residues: CASSLAKGNEQFF. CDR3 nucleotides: TGCGCCAGCAGCTTGGCCAAGGGGAATGAGCAGTTCTTC.

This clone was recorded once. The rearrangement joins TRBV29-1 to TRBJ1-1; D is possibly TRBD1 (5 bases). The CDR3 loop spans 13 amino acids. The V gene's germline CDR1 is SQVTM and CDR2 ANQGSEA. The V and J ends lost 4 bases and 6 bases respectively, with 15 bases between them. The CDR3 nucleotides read TGCAGCGTTGGGGCAGGGCGGTACGCTGAAGCTTTCTTT. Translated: CSVGAGRYAEAFF.

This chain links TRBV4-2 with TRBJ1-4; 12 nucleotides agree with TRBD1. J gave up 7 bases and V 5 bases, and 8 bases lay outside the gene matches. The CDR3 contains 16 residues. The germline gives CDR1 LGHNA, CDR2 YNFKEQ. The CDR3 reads CASSSNPGQGAEKLFF. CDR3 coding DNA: TGTGCCAGCAGCAGTAATCCGGGACAGGGGGCTGAAAAACTGTTTTTT.

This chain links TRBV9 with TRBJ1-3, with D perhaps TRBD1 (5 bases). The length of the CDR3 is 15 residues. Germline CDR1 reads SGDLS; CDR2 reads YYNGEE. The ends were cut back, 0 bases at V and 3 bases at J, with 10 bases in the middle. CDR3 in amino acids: CASSVGAGIGNTIYF. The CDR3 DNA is TGTGCCAGCAGCGTAGGGGCAGGGATTGGAAACACCATATATTTT.

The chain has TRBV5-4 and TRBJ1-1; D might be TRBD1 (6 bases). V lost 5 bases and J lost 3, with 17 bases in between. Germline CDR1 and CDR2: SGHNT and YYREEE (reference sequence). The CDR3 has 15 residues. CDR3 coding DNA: TGTGCCAGCAGTCCACCGACAGGTGAGGACACTGAAGCTTTCTTT. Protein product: CASSPPTGEDTEAFF.

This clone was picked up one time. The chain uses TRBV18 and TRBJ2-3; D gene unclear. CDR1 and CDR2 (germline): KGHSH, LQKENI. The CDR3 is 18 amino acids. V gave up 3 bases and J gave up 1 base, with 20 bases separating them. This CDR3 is CASSPRPPDGWGTDTQYF. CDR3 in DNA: TGTGCCAGCTCACCGCGCCCCCCTGACGGGTGGGGCACAGATACGCAGTATTTT. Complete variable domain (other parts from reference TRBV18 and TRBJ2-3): NAGVMQNPRHLVRRRGQEARLRCSPMKGHSHVYWYRQLPEEGLKFMVYLQKENIIDESGMPKERFSAEFPKEGPSILRIQQVVRGDSAAYFCASSPRPPDGWGTDTQYFGPGTRLTVL.

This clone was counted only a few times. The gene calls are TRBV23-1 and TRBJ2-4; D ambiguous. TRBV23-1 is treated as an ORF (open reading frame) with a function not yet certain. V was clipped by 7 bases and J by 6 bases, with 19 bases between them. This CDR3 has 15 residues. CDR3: CASIARQSILNIQYF. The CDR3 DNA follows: TGCGCCAGCATCGCCAGGCAGTCGATTTTAAACATTCAGTACTTC.

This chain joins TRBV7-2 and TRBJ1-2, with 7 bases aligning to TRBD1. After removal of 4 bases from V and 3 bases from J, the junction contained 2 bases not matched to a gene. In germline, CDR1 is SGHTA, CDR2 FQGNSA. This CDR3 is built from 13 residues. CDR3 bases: TGTGCCAGCAGCTGGACAGGCGACTATGGCTACACCTTC. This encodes CASSWTGDYGYTF.

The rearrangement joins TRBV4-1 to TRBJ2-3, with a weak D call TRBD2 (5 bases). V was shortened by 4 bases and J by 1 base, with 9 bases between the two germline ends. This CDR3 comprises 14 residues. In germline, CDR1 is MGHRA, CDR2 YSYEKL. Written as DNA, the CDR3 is TGCGCCAGCAGCCGGGCGGGTGGCACAGATACGCAGTATTTT. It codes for CASSRAGGTDTQYF.

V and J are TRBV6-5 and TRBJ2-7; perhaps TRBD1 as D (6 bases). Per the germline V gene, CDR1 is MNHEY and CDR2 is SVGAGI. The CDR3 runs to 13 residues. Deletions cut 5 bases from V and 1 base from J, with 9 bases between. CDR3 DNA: TGTGCCAGCAGTAGACAGGCGTCCTACGAGCAGTACTTC. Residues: CASSRQASYEQYF.

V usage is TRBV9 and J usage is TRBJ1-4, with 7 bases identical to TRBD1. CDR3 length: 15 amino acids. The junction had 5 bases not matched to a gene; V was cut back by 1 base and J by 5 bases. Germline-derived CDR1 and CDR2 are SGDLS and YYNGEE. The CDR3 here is CASSVRDSDNEKLFF. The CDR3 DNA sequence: TGTGCCAGCAGCGTACGGGACAGTGACAATGAAAAACTGTTTTTT.

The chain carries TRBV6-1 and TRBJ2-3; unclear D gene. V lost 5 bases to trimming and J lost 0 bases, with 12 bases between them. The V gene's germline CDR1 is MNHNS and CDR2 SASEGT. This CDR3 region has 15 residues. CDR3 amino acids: CASSLGEASTDTQYF. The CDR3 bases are TGTGCCAGCAGTCTAGGAGAGGCTAGCACAGATACGCAGTATTTT.

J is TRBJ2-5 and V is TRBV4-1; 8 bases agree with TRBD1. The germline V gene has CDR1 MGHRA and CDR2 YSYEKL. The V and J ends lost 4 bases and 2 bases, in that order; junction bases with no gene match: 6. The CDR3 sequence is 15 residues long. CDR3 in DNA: TGCGCCAGCAGCCGACAGGGGTTGGGGCAAGAGACCCAGTACTTC. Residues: CASSRQGLGQETQYF.